This record covers a single TCR beta chain. The data stem from a study of T cell changes during pregnancy in multiple sclerosis. The CDR3 contains 16 residues. Assay used: immunoSEQ multiplex PCR; TCRdb lists only in-frame clones, some missing. Of roughly 40,000 clones listed, approximately 91% are singletons. The chain employs TRBV21-1 and TRBJ1-3; the table's D call TRBD1 went unverified against the DNA. TRBV21-1 is a known pseudogene. The specimen was CD4+ T cells from peripheral blood mononuclear cells, collected after pregnancy. The clonotype originates from a female donor in good health, enrolled as a control in a pregnancy study. CDR3 DNA sequence: TGTGCCAGCAGCAAAGACAGGCAGGGGGCTGGAAACACCATATATTTT. Residues: CASSKDRQGAGNTIYF.